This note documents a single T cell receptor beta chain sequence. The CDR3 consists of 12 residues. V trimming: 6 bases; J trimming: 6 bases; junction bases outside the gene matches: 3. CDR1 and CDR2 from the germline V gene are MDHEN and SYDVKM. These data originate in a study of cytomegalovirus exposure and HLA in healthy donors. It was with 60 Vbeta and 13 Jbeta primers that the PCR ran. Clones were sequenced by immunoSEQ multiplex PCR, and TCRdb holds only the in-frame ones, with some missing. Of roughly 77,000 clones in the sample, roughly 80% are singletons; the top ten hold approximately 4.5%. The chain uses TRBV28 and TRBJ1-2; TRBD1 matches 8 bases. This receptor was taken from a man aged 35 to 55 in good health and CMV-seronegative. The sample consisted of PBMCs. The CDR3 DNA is TGTGCCAGCAGGACACAGGGGGATGGCTACACCTTC. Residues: CASRTQGDGYTF.